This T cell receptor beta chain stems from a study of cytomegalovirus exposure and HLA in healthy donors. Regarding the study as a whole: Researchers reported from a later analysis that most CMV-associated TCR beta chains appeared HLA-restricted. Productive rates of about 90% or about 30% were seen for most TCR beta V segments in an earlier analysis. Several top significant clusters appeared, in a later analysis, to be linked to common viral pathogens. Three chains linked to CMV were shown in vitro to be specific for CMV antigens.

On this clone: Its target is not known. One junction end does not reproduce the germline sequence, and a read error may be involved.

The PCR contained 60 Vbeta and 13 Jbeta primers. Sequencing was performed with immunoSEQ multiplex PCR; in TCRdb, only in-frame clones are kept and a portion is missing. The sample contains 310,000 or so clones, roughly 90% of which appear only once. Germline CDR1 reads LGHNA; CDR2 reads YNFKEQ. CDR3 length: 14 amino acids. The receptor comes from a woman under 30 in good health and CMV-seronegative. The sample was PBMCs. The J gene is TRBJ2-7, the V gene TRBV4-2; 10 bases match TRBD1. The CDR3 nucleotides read TGTGCCAGCAGCCACGGGACAGGGGACCACGAGCAGCACTTC. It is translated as CASSHGTGDHEQHF.